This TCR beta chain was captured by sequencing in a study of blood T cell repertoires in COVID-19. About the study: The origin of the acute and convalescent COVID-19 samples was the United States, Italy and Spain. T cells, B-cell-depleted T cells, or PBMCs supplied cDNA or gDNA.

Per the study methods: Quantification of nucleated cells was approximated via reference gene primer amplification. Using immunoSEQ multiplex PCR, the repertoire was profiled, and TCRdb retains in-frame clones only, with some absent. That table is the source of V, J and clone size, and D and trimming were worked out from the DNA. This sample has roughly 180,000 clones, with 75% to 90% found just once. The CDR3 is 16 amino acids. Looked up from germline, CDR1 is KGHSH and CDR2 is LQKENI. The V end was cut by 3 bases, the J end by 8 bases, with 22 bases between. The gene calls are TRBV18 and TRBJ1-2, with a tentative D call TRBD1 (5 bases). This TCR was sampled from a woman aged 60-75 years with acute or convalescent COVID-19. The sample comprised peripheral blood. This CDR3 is CASSPQTPIPSGGYTF. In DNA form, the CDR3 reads TGTGCCAGCTCACCTCAGACGCCTATCCCCTCAGGGGGCTACACCTTC.